This TCR beta chain was retrieved from a study of shared clonotypes between healthy human individuals. Germline V lookup: CDR1 SGHTA, CDR2 FQGNSA. Trimming at V came to 0 bases and at J to 2 bases, leaving 7 bases not matched to a gene. The CDR3 totals 17 residues. To note about this clone: The same CDR3 is also encoded by other DNA sequences in this sample.

A deep-level run was used for the assay. Assay used: immunoSEQ multiplex PCR; TCRdb lists only in-frame clones, some missing. The sample shows around 2.5 million clones, roughly 93% of them seen only once. Sample: naive CD4+ T cells from PBMCs. The subset here: CD45RA+ positively selected. The J gene is TRBJ2-7, the V gene TRBV7-2; 10 nucleotides match TRBD2. The receptor's source is a man aged 18 to 30 in good health. Some clones in this sample may be carry-over from other donors' samples. The CDR3: CASSLAGLAGDPYEQYF. DNA for the CDR3: TGTGCCAGCAGCTTAGCAGGGCTAGCGGGAGATCCCTACGAGCAGTACTTC.